This T cell receptor (beta chain) appears in the sequencing data of a study of blood T cell repertoires in COVID-19. Only in-frame clones appear in the TCRdb table, and some are missing; sequencing was by immunoSEQ multiplex PCR. The data contain 240,000 or so clones, 80% to 90% of them seen just once; the ten biggest clones take up roughly 8.3%. Cohort 3 donors counted as recovered after two negative PCRs, clearance, or resolved symptoms. V was pared by 6 bases and J by 5 bases, with 0 bases of the junction left unmatched. Germline loops: CDR1 WSHSY, CDR2 SAAADI. This CDR3 is built from 12 residues.

What was sequenced was PBMCs or T cells enriched from blood (not recorded which). The chain employs TRBV10-2 and TRBJ1-1, with 10 nucleotides matching TRBD1. The TCR was taken from a man aged 35-49 years who had recovered from COVID-19. CDR3 protein: CASRDRGTEAFF. CDR3 sequence (DNA): TGCGCCAGCAGGGACAGGGGGACTGAAGCTTTCTTT.